Listed here is a single TCR beta chain. Its specificity is not known. TCRdb re-called the 5' RACE reads, yielding one record per CDR3 amino acid sequence without DNA. The sample table sets out about 180,000 distinct CDR3 sequences. This sample was included in a study of T cells expressing NK-cell markers. Study-level points and caveats: HCMV specificity of expanded NKG2C+ T cell clones remained unclear. The study found dominant NKG2C+ clonotypes at about 1.0-8% of CD8+ T cells in over 5 donors.

The sample was blood T cells: a sorted CD56 or NKG2C T cell subset, CD4+ or CD8+ T cells, or bulk PBMC T cells (not recorded which). This sequence was found in a man aged 18 to 69 in good health.

CDR3 protein: CASSPPGRGTDTQYF. The gene calls are TRBV18 and TRBJ2-3; with no DNA, the TCRdb D assignment of TRBD1 cannot be verified. This CDR3 is built from 15 residues. Germline CDR1 and CDR2: KGHSH and LQKENI.